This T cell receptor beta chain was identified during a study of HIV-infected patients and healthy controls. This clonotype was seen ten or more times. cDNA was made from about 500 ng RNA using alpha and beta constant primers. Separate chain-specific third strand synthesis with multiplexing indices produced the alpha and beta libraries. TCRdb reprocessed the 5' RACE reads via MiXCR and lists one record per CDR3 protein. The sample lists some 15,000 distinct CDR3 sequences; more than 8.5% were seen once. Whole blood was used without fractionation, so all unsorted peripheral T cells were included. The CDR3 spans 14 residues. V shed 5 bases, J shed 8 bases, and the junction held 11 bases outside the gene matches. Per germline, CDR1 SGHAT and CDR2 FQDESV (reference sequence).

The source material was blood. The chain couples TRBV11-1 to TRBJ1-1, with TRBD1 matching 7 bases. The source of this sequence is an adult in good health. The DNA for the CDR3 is TGTGCCAGCAGCCGACAGGGAACTCCCTCAGAAGCTTTCTTT. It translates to CASSRQGTPSEAFF.